This TCR beta chain was captured by sequencing in a study of cytomegalovirus exposure and HLA in healthy donors. Across the whole study: Findings of an earlier analysis included about 120 million unique TCR beta sequences from 200 million or so T cells. Study observations and caveats: Cytomegalovirus-associated TCR beta chains were listed, numbering roughly 150.

The PCR made use of 60 Vbeta and 13 Jbeta primers. Sequenced by immunoSEQ multiplex PCR; TCRdb stores in-frame clones only, minus some. This sample yields 200,000 or so clones, of which 80% to 85% are seen a single time; 6.5% belongs to the top ten. This clone has a single count. Its antigen is not identified. The ends were cut back, 5 bases at V and 4 bases at J, with 24 bases in the middle. Germline V gives CDR1 MDHEN, CDR2 SYDVKM. The CDR3 totals 17 residues. The chain links TRBV28 to TRBJ2-7; D is unresolved. The receptor was isolated from a woman aged 45 to 65 in good health and CMV-seropositive. Sequenced sample: PBMCs. In DNA form, the CDR3 reads TGTGCCAGCAGTCTATCGACAAATCAGGTTACTCGTTACGAGCAGTACTTC. Its protein product is CASSLSTNQVTRYEQYF. Drawing the rest from reference TRBV28 and TRBJ2-7, the complete variable domain is DVKVTQSSRYLVKRTGEKVFLECVQDMDHENMFWYRQDPGLGLRLIYFSYDVKMKEKGDIPEGYSVSREKKERFSLILESASTNQTSMYLCASSLSTNQVTRYEQYFGPGTRLTVT.